This T cell receptor (beta chain) was obtained from a study of T-cell memory formation after mild COVID-19. Germline CDR1 is ENHRY and CDR2 is SYGVKD. The V segment lost 6 bases and the J segment 5 bases; nucleotides outside the gene matches: 5. This CDR3 is 16 amino acids long. TCRdb recomputed calls from the 5' RACE reads with MiXCR, one row per CDR3 protein. The sample holds 340,000 or so distinct CDR3 sequences, approximately 12% seen once. The chain carries TRBV10-3 and TRBJ2-1, with 15 bases lining up with TRBD2. The sequenced sample consisted of PBMCs or a T cell subset sorted from them (not recorded which). This sequence was found in a man aged 18-30 years who had mild COVID-19 (a few samples of this study predate the infection). Cell type and time point are not known. CDR3 bases: TGTGCCATCAGCCGTAGGACTAGCGGGGGGGACAATGAGCAGTTCTTC. Translated, it gives CAISRRTSGGDNEQFF.